This T cell receptor beta chain derives from a study of T cell responses to AZD1222 COVID-19 vaccine. General study points: Clonal diversity was possibly underestimated; the donors were predominantly white British and more often female.

Assay used: immunoSEQ multiplex PCR; TCRdb lists only in-frame clones, some missing. The sample carries some 150,000 clones, 90% to 95% recorded once. The CDR3 loop spans 13 amino acids. Germline assignment: CDR1 LGHDT and CDR2 YNNKEL (reference sequence). Germline trimming cut 8 bases from V and 7 bases from J; bases unmatched to any gene: 5. In regard to this clone: Its antigen is currently unknown.

This chain joins TRBV3-1 (or the pseudogene TRBV3-2) and TRBJ1-1, with 12 bases fitting TRBD1. This clonotype was obtained from an adult in good health. The material sequenced was peripheral blood, taken on day 0 of AZD1222 vaccination. CDR3 DNA: TGTGCCAGCGGCGGGACAGGGGGCCTTGAAGCTTTCTTT. As protein: CASGGTGGLEAFF.